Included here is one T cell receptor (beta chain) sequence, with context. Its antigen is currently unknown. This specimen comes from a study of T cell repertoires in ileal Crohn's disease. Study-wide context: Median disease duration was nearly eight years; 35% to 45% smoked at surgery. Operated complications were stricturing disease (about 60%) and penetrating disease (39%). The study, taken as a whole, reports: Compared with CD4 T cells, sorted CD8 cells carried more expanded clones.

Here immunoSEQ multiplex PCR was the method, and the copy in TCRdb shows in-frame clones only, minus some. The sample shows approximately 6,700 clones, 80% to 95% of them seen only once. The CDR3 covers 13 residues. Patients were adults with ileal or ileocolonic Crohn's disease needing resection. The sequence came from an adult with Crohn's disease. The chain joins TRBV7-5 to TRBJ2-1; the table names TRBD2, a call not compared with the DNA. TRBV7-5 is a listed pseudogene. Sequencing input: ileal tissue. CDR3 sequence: CARLAGEGNEQFF. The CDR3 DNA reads TGTGCCAGGCTAGCGGGAGAGGGCAATGAGCAGTTCTTC.